Here is one T cell receptor (beta chain) with its context. The CDR3 loop spans 16 amino acids. Trimming took off 2 bases at V and 1 base at J, with 12 bases between the two ends. CDR1 and CDR2 (germline): SEHNR, FQNEAQ (reference sequence). The data derive from a study of regulatory T cells in long-lasting Graves disease. Building the TCR beta libraries relied on iRepertoire HTBI primers, and CDR3 regions underwent Arm-PCR. A single record per CDR3 protein comes from TCRdb applying MiXCR to the multiplex PCR reads. This table holds under 700,000 distinct CDR3 sequences, 16% found once. Time point described: newly diagnosed GD, antithyroid drugs for less than 3 months. Isolated PBMC RNA provided the starting material for the TCR library. These data also formed part of another study, on T cells in Graves' hyperthyroidism and ophthalmopathy.

J is TRBJ1-5 and V is TRBV7-9, with D uncertain. This TCR came from a woman aged 35-65 years with Graves disease. The sample in question was peripheral blood mononuclear cells (PBMCs), obtained at new diagnosis, from a patient treated with antithyroid drugs. CDR3 sequence: CASSLSSFLSNQPQHF. The CDR3 DNA reads TGTGCCAGCAGCTTAAGCTCTTTCTTAAGCAATCAGCCCCAGCATTTT.